Listed below are T cell receptor beta chains from one sample, sequenced in a study of shared clonotypes between healthy human individuals. Clones were sequenced by immunoSEQ multiplex PCR, and TCRdb holds only the in-frame ones, with some missing. The sample has millions of clones, roughly 92% seen once; the top ten hold more than 0.12%. What was sequenced was naive CD4+ T cells sorted from blood. These receptors originate from a man younger than 35 in good health. CDR3s include the opening cysteine and the closing phenylalanine or tryptophan. A D gene is named only where the DNA matches it firmly. Not all rows give a size; the values are once, few, many and, for expanded clones, a class.

-	TRBV12-5	-	TRBJ1-1	TGTGCTAGTGGTTTGGATGGACGCGACACTGAAGCTTTCTTT	CASGLDGRDTEAFF
-	TRBV6-1	-	TRBJ1-3	TGTGCCAGCAGTGAAGGAGGATTTGGGGCGCAGGCTGGAAACACCATATATTTT	CASSEGGFGAQAGNTIYF
few	TRBV18	-	TRBJ1-3	TGTGCCAGCTCCTTAGGCTCTGGAAACACCATATATTTT	CASSLGSGNTIYF
-	TRBV27	-	TRBJ1-4	TGTGCCAGCAGGATCTCACAGCAAACTAATGAAAAACTGTTTTTT	CASRISQQTNEKLFF
-	TRBV7-9	TRBD1	TRBJ2-7	TGTGCCAGCAGCTCCCGAACCGGGACAGGGTCTTCGGAGCAGTACTTC	CASSSRTGTGSSEQYF
-	TRBV13	TRBD2	TRBJ2-3	TGTGCCAGCAGCTTAAGACTAGCGGGATTTCCAGATACGCAGTATTTT	CASSLRLAGFPDTQYF
-	TRBV18	-	TRBJ1-5	TGTGCCAGCTCACCTTCAGGCGCTAATCAGCCCCAGCATTTT	CASSPSGANQPQHF
-	TRBV6-1	-	TRBJ1-5	TGTGCCAGCATCCGGGACAATAGCAATCAGCCCCAGCATTTT	CASIRDNSNQPQHF
-	TRBV11-2	-	TRBJ2-3	TGTGCCAGCAGCTTAGATCCAGGGTCGCAGTATTTT	CASSLDPGSQYF
-	TRBV10-2	-	TRBJ2-5	TGCGCCAGCAGTGAATTCAGAGAGACCCAGTACTTC	CASSEFRETQYF
once	TRBV6-1	-	TRBJ1-1	TGTGCCAGCAGTGATACGGAACGGATTAAGAACACTGAAGCTTTCTTT	CASSDTERIKNTEAFF
-	TRBV28	-	TRBJ1-1	TGTGCCAGCAGTGGTGATACAGGTCTTAGGACTGAAGCTTTCTTT	CASSGDTGLRTEAFF
-	TRBV7-2	TRBD1	TRBJ1-5	TGTGCCAGCAGCTTAGCGGGGACAGGGGGTAATCAGCCCCAGCATTTT	CASSLAGTGGNQPQHF
once	TRBV5-1	-	TRBJ1-2	TGCGCCAGCAGCTTGGGGCAGCTTAACTATGGCTACACCTTC	CASSLGQLNYGYTF
-	TRBV6-1	-	TRBJ2-7	TGTGCCAGCAGTGAAATCACAGGATTTTACGAGCAGTACTTC	CASSEITGFYEQYF
once	TRBV6-5	-	TRBJ2-2	TGTGCCAGCAGTCGAGGGGACGGTAACACCGGGGAGCTGTTTTTT	CASSRGDGNTGELFF
-	TRBV19	-	TRBJ2-3	TGTGCCAGTAGCGACACGGAAGGGGATACGCAGTATTTT	CASSDTEGDTQYF
-	TRBV6-5	-	TRBJ1-5	TGTGCCAGCAGACCCCCGGGGGGCAATCAGCCCCAGCATTTT	CASRPPGGNQPQHF
-	TRBV6-5	TRBD1	TRBJ1-2	TGTGCCAGCAGTTGGGGGACAGGCGGCGGGTATGGCTACACCTTC	CASSWGTGGGYGYTF
-	TRBV7-3	-	TRBJ1-1	TGTGCCAGCAGCCAACAGTTGAACACTGAAGCTTTCTTT	CASSQQLNTEAFF
-	TRBV9	-	TRBJ2-4	TGTGCCAGCAGCGTTGGGCCAGGTGAATGGTCGAACATTCAGTACTTC	CASSVGPGEWSNIQYF